The 25 T cell receptor beta chains below come from one sample, sequenced in a study of cytomegalovirus exposure and HLA in healthy donors. PCR employed 60 Vbeta and 13 Jbeta primers. Clones were sequenced by immunoSEQ multiplex PCR, and TCRdb holds only the in-frame ones, with some missing. The table includes about 170,000 clones, 73% detected once. Sequencing was carried out using PBMCs. The receptors derive from a woman aged 18-29 years in good health and CMV-seropositive.

The chain is built from TRBV7-2 and TRBJ1-2; D might be TRBD1 (5 bases). Germline CDR1 SGHTA, CDR2 FQGNSA. The V gene lost 4 bases and the J gene lost 0 bases, with 21 bases spanning the gap. The CDR3 sequence is 18 residues long. The CDR3 is CASSSRVVDHLTNYGYTF. The CDR3 DNA sequence: TGTGCCAGCAGCTCCAGGGTCGTAGATCACCTTACTAACTATGGCTACACCTTC. Together with reference TRBV7-2 and TRBJ1-2, the CDR3 gives the full variable domain: GAGVSQSPSNKVTEKGKDVELRCDPISGHTALYWYRQSLGQGLEFLIYFQGNSAPDKSGLPSDRFSAERTGGSVSTLTIQRTQQEDSAVYLCASSSRVVDHLTNYGYTFGSGTRLTVV.

The rearrangement uses TRBV28 and TRBJ2-1; D is unresolved. Trimming stripped 9 bases from V and 7 bases from J, with 10 bases between. Looked up from germline, CDR1 is MDHEN and CDR2 is SYDVKM. CDR3 size: 11 residues. The CDR3 DNA reads as TGTGCCAGTAGCAGATCTAATGAGCAGTTCTTC. Translating it yields CASSRSNEQFF.

The chain is built from TRBV9 and TRBJ1-2; 9 positions agree with TRBD1. Trimming took 0 bases from V and 5 from J; bases not matched to a gene: 5. The CDR3 is 15 amino acids. From germline, CDR1 is SGDLS and CDR2 YYNGEE. CDR3 in DNA: TGTGCCAGCAGCGTAGCTGGACAGGGGCTTTATGGCTACACCTTC. Translation: CASSVAGQGLYGYTF.

The J gene is TRBJ2-3, the V gene TRBV6-5, with no clear D. The V end lost 8 bases, the J end lost 0 bases, and 3 bases lay between the germline ends. The CDR3 loop spans 11 amino acids. Germline V lookup: CDR1 MNHEY, CDR2 SVGAGI. The CDR3 sequence is CASQSTDTQYF. The CDR3 DNA reads as TGTGCCAGCCAGAGCACAGATACGCAGTATTTT.

This sequence joins TRBV4-3 and TRBJ1-2, with D possibly being TRBD1 (5 bases). V lost 1 base and J 4 bases, leaving 13 bases between the germline ends. The CDR3 totals 15 residues. Germline CDR1 reads LGHNA; CDR2 reads YSLEER. In nucleotides, the CDR3 is TGCGCCAGCAGCCAAGTACAGGTGGGGCCCTATGGCTACACCTTC. It encodes CASSQVQVGPYGYTF.

The V gene is TRBV28, the J gene TRBJ1-1, with TRBD1 matching over 7 bases. The CDR3 consists of 13 residues. V was clipped by 4 bases and J by 3 bases; unmatched bases: 2. In germline, CDR1 is MDHEN, CDR2 SYDVKM. CDR3: CASSSTGHTEAFF. In DNA, the CDR3 is TGTGCCAGCAGTTCGACAGGGCACACTGAAGCTTTCTTT.

This rearrangement joins TRBV9 to TRBJ2-7; TRBD2 aligns across 8 bases. Germline V lookup: CDR1 SGDLS, CDR2 YYNGEE. CDR3 size: 13 residues. Trimming took 3 bases from V and 6 from J; bases not matched to a gene: 5. CDR3 coding DNA: TGTGCCAGCAGCGGACCAAGCGGGGGCGAGCAGTACTTC. Its protein product is CASSGPSGGEQYF.

This chain links TRBV5-1 with TRBJ2-6; D is unclear. Germline CDR1 is SGHRS and CDR2 is YFSETQ. The germline V and J ends were trimmed by 5 bases and 3 bases, with 6 bases remaining between them. This CDR3 has 13 amino acids. The CDR3 coding sequence is TGCGCCAGCAGGTTAGATGGGGCCAACGTCCTGACTTTC. Translating it yields CASRLDGANVLTF.

This clone was observed a single time. The V and J genes are TRBV2 and TRBJ1-2, with unresolved D. The CDR3 consists of 15 residues. Germline V gene lookup returns CDR1 SNHLY and CDR2 FYNNEI. Trimming took 2 bases from V and 3 from J, leaving 13 bases between them. DNA for the CDR3: TGTGCCAGCAGTGAACGAGGGAGGGCGGACTATGGCTACACCTTC. Translating gives CASSERGRADYGYTF.

In DNA, the CDR3 is TGTGCCAGCAGCTTGGCCAGGGGATACAGAAACATTCAGTACTTC. It is translated as CASSLARGYRNIQYF. The chain combines TRBV5-6 with TRBJ2-4; TRBD1 is a possible D gene (6 bases). The CDR3 contains 15 residues. Per the germline V gene, CDR1 is SGHDT and CDR2 is YYEEEE. V was pared by 0 bases and J by 6 bases, with 13 bases between. The whole variable domain, filled in from reference TRBV5-6 and TRBJ2-4, reads DAGVTQSPTHLIKTRGQQVTLRCSPKSGHDTVSWYQQALGQGPQFIFQYYEEEERQRGNFPDRFSGHQFPNYSSELNVNALLLGDSALYLCASSLARGYRNIQYFGAGTRLSVL.

The V gene is TRBV27, the J gene TRBJ2-1, with 7 nucleotides matching TRBD2. The CDR3 spans 12 residues. V shed 6 bases, J shed 7 bases, and the junction held 3 bases outside the gene matches. Germline loops: CDR1 MNHEY, CDR2 SMNVEV (reference sequence). CDR3 bases: TGTGCCAGCAGCCTGGGGGGGAATGAGCAGTTCTTC. This gives the protein CASSLGGNEQFF.

This clone was counted a few times. The V and J genes are TRBV7-2 and TRBJ2-5; D is unclear. The CDR3 is 11 residues long. Germline CDR1 reads SGHTA; CDR2 reads FQGNSA. V was trimmed by 5 bases and J by 4 bases, leaving 5 bases between them. In nucleotides, the CDR3 is TGTGCCAGCAGCAAGAGAGAGACCCAGTACTTC. Its protein product is CASSKRETQYF.

This rearrangement joins TRBV9 to TRBJ1-5; 11 nucleotides align to TRBD1. Germline CDR1 SGDLS, CDR2 YYNGEE. J gave up 6 bases and V 4 bases, and 6 bases lay outside the gene matches. The CDR3 has 15 amino acids. The CDR3 loop is CASSLGTGGGQPQHF. The CDR3 DNA sequence: TGTGCCAGCAGCCTCGGGACAGGGGGGGGTCAGCCCCAGCATTTT.

The chain uses TRBV18 and TRBJ2-7, with 8 positions matching TRBD1. V dropped 3 bases and J dropped 3; count of bases not matched to a gene: 4. This CDR3 has 14 residues. Germline V gene sequence: CDR1 KGHSH, CDR2 LQKENI. CDR3 amino acids: CASSPDRGGYEQYF. CDR3 nucleotides: TGTGCCAGCTCACCCGACAGGGGCGGCTACGAGCAGTACTTC. Looking up the rest from reference TRBV18 and TRBJ2-7 gives the full variable domain: NAGVMQNPRHLVRRRGQEARLRCSPMKGHSHVYWYRQLPEEGLKFMVYLQKENIIDESGMPKERFSAEFPKEGPSILRIQQVVRGDSAAYFCASSPDRGGYEQYFGPGTRLTVT.

The genes are TRBV5-4 and TRBJ1-6; the D gene is possibly TRBD1 (5 bases). CDR1 and CDR2 (germline): SGHNT, YYREEE (reference sequence). This CDR3 has 15 residues. V was pared by 4 bases and J by 7 bases, with 15 bases between. The CDR3 bases are TGTGCCAGCAGCCCGGGGGAGATCGGGAATTCACCCCTCCACTTT. It codes for CASSPGEIGNSPLHF.

V gene TRBV19 combines with J gene TRBJ1-2; 8 bases fit TRBD1. The germline CDR1 and CDR2 sequences are LNHDA and SQIVND (reference sequence). There are 17 residues in the CDR3. Losses at the gene ends were 3 bases for V and 4 bases for J; bases not matched to a gene: 13. The CDR3 coding sequence is TGTGCCAGTAGTATTTGGGCCGGACAGGGATTGTTCTATGGCTACACCTTC. Amino acids: CASSIWAGQGLFYGYTF. Supplemented by reference TRBV19 and TRBJ1-2, the full variable domain reads DGGITQSPKYLFRKEGQNVTLSCEQNLNHDAMYWYRQDPGQGLRLIYYSQIVNDFQKGDIAEGYSVSREKKESFPLTVTSAQKNPTAFYLCASSIWAGQGLFYGYTFGSGTRLTVV.

This chain uses TRBV29-1 with TRBJ1-3, with 7 bases matching TRBD1. This CDR3 is 13 amino acids long. The germline V gene encodes CDR1 SQVTM and CDR2 ANQGSEA. J gave up 7 bases and V 7 bases, and 10 bases lay outside the gene matches. CDR3 nucleotides: TGCAGCGCTACTCGCCAGGGGGTTAACACCATATATTTT. Translated: CSATRQGVNTIYF.

The gene calls are TRBV28 and TRBJ2-4, with a tentative D call TRBD2 (5 bases). Germline CDR1 and CDR2: MDHEN and SYDVKM. CDR3 length: 19 amino acids. Between the trimmed V and J ends, which lost 3 bases and 0 bases, there was a span of 21 bases. DNA for the CDR3: TGTGCCAGCAGTTTCCCAATGACTAACAAGTTCCTAGCCAAAAACATTCAGTACTTC. Translated: CASSFPMTNKFLAKNIQYF.

The chain uses TRBV2 and TRBJ2-1, with a possible D match to TRBD2 (5 bases). From germline, CDR1 is SNHLY and CDR2 FYNNEI. CDR3 length: 11 residues. The V end lost 6 bases, the J end lost 9 bases, and 9 bases lay between the germline ends. The CDR3: CASRGSVEQFF. The CDR3, as DNA: TGTGCCAGCAGGGGGAGTGTTGAGCAGTTCTTC.

The CDR3 coding sequence is TGTGCCAGCAGTTACGTACAGCTCAATCAGCCCCAGCATTTT. Its translation is CASSYVQLNQPQHF. This chain joins TRBV6-5 and TRBJ1-5, with no clear D. The CDR3 has 14 amino acids. V was pared by 2 bases and J by 3 bases, with 8 bases between. CDR1 and CDR2 from the germline V gene are MNHEY and SVGAGI.

The chain is built from TRBV4-1 and TRBJ2-1; unclear D gene. Looked up from germline, CDR1 is MGHRA and CDR2 is YSYEKL. V shed 2 bases and J shed 0 bases, with 5 bases lying between them. The CDR3 has 14 amino acids. CDR3 DNA sequence: TGCGCCAGCAGCCAAAGGAGCTCCTACAATGAGCAGTTCTTC. Translation: CASSQRSSYNEQFF.

This clone has a handful of counts. This chain joins TRBV19 and TRBJ1-1; D perhaps matches TRBD1 (5 bases). Germline CDR1 LNHDA, CDR2 SQIVND (reference sequence). V lost 4 bases, J lost 4 bases, and 10 bases lay in between. This CDR3 contains 13 residues. In nucleotides, the CDR3 is TGTGCCAGTAGTACGACAGTTGGCACTGAAGCTTTCTTT. As protein: CASSTTVGTEAFF.

This rearrangement joins TRBV7-8 to TRBJ2-3; D is perhaps TRBD1 (6 bases). V dropped 5 bases and J dropped 2 bases, with 11 bases sitting between them. Germline CDR1 and CDR2: SGHVS and FQNEAQ. CDR3 size: 14 residues. In DNA, the CDR3 is TGTGCCAGCAGCCTCAGGGGCAACACAGATACGCAGTATTTT. Protein: CASSLRGNTDTQYF.

This rearrangement joins TRBV9 to TRBJ1-2; D gene unclear. V dropped 4 bases and J dropped 5 bases, with 18 bases sitting between them. Germline CDR1 SGDLS, CDR2 YYNGEE. This CDR3 is built from 15 residues. The DNA for the CDR3 is TGTGCCAGCAGCCCAGCGGTTTGGCGGGGATATGGCTACACCTTC. Its translation: CASSPAVWRGYGYTF.

This chain connects TRBV5-4 to TRBJ1-2, with 7 bases lining up with TRBD1. This CDR3 is 15 amino acids long. CDR1 is SGHNT and CDR2 is YYREEE in the germline V gene (reference sequence). Trimming at V came to 2 bases and at J to 5 bases, leaving 9 bases not matched to a gene. For the CDR3, the DNA is TGTGCCAGCAGCTTAGAACAGGGGATAGGGTATGGCTACACCTTC. Translated, it gives CASSLEQGIGYGYTF. The full variable domain, rest sourced from reference TRBV5-4 and TRBJ1-2, is ETGVTQSPTHLIKTRGQQVTLRCSSQSGHNTVSWYQQALGQGPQFIFQYYREEENGRGNFPPRFSGLQFPNYSSELNVNALELDDSALYLCASSLEQGIGYGYTFGSGTRLTVV.